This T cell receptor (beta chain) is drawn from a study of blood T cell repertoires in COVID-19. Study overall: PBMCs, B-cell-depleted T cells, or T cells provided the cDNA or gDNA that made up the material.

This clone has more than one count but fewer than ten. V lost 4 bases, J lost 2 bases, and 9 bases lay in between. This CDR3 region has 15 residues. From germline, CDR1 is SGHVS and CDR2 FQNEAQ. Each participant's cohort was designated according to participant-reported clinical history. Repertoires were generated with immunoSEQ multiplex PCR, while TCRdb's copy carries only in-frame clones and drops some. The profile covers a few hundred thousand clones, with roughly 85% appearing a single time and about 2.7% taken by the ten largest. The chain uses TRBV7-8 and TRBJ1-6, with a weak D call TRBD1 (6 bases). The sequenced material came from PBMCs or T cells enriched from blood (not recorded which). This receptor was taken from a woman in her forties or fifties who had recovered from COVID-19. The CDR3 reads CASSSRTAYNSPLHF. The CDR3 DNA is TGTGCCAGCAGCTCTCGGACAGCCTATAATTCACCCCTCCACTTT.